This T cell receptor beta chain is drawn from a study of cytomegalovirus exposure and HLA in healthy donors. Study conclusions and caveats: An Asian-associated ancestry cluster reportedly showed fewer N-insertions than the roughly 670-donor mean in a later analysis.

The PCR used 60 Vbeta and 13 Jbeta primers. Sequencing used immunoSEQ multiplex PCR; TCRdb keeps in-frame clones, though not all of them. This sample contains tens of thousands of clones. Points on this clone: The antigen remains unidentified.

Germline trimming cut 5 bases from V and 3 bases from J; bases unmatched to any gene: 9. The V gene's germline CDR1 is GTSNPN and CDR2 SVGIG (reference sequence). This CDR3 is built from 15 residues. The sample consisted of PBMCs. The clonotype comes from a woman aged 25 to 39 in good health and CMV-seronegative. V usage is TRBV30 and J usage is TRBJ2-2, with TRBD1 matching over 7 bases. The DNA of the CDR3 is TGTGCCTGGGCTTCCGGACAGGCCGACACCGGGGAGCTGTTTTTT. Its translation: CAWASGQADTGELFF.